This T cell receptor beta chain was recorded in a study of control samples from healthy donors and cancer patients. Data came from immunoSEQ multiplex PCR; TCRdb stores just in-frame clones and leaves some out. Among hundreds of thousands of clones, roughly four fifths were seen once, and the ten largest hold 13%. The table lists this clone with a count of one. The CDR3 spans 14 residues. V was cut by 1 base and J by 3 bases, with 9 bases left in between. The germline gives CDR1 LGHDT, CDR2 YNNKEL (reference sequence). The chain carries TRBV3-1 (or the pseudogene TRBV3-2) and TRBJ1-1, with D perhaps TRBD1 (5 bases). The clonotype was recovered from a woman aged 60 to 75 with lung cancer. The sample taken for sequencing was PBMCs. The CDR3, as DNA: TGTGCCAGCAGCCAAGGGATAGGGGACACTGAAGCTTTCTTT. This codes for CASSQGIGDTEAFF.